Listed here are 5 T cell receptor beta chains from one sample, sequenced in a study of patients with pleural tuberculosis. TCRdb itself ran the reads through MiXCR, one entry per CDR3 protein. The table has 40,000 to 55,000 distinct CDR3 sequences, less than 9.5% seen once. These receptors came from a human donor with pleural tuberculosis.

The CDR3 DNA follows: TGCGCCAGCAGCTTGTATGGCGGGAGTGTTTCCTACAATGAGCAGTTCTTC. This gives the protein CASSLYGGSVSYNEQFF. V is TRBV5-1 and J is TRBJ2-1; 7 positions agree with TRBD2. The V gene end was trimmed by 1 base and the J gene end by 1 base; junction bases not matched to a gene: 8. The CDR3 has 17 residues. CDR1 and CDR2 from the germline V gene are SGHRS and YFSETQ.

This rearrangement joins TRBV29-1 to TRBJ1-2; TRBD1 might be the D (5 bases). The CDR3 runs 14 residues. Trimming stripped 1 base from V and 4 bases from J, with 13 bases between. Germline V gene sequence: CDR1 SQVTM, CDR2 ANQGSEA. The DNA for the CDR3 is TGCAGCGTTGAAGTCTACGGGGCCAGCTATGGCTACACCTTC. Translation: CSVEVYGASYGYTF.

V gene TRBV29-1 combines with J gene TRBJ2-5; 8 nucleotides align to TRBD1. CDR3 size: 12 residues. Germline V CDR1 and CDR2: SQVTM, ANQGSEA. J was trimmed by 5 bases and V by 7 bases; bases with no gene match: 6. The CDR3 spells CSADRGRETQYF. CDR3 coding DNA: TGCAGCGCTGACAGGGGTAGGGAGACCCAGTACTTC. The whole variable domain, filled in from reference TRBV29-1 and TRBJ2-5, reads SAVISQKPSRDICQRGTSLTIQCQVDSQVTMMFWYRQQPGQSLTLIATANQGSEATYESGFVIDKFPISRPNLTFSTLTVSNMSPEDSSIYLCSADRGRETQYFGPGTRLLVL.

This clonotype was recorded at least ten times. This rearrangement joins TRBV5-4 to TRBJ1-2; weak D call: TRBD1 (6 bases). Trimming left V 2 bases short and J 4 bases short, with 9 bases between. Germline CDR1 and CDR2: SGHNT and YYREEE (reference sequence). The CDR3 contains 13 residues. The CDR3 region is CASSLGQFYGYTF. The CDR3 region has the DNA TGTGCCAGCAGCTTAGGACAGTTCTATGGCTACACCTTC.

This clonotype was seen many times. The chain uses TRBV29-1 and TRBJ2-3; D tentatively reads TRBD1 or TRBD2 (5 bases each). This CDR3 spans 14 amino acids. Germline values: CDR1 SQVTM, CDR2 ANQGSEA. Trimming stripped 5 bases from V and 8 bases from J, with 20 bases between. CDR3 sequence reads: CSVTRAQRGGTQYF. The CDR3, as DNA: TGCAGCGTTACACGAGCCCAGAGGGGTGGTACGCAGTATTTT.